This entry lists 7 T cell receptor beta chains sequenced from one sample in a study of blood T cell repertoires in COVID-19. The method was immunoSEQ multiplex PCR; TCRdb's version includes in-frame clones alone and lacks a portion of them. The sample records about 190,000 clones, about 85% being singletons. Sequenced material: peripheral blood. These receptors were obtained from a human donor in a cohort sampled during active COVID-19.

The chain has TRBV15 and TRBJ2-2, with TRBD1 matching over 7 bases. Germline lookup yields CDR1 LNHNV and CDR2 YYDKDF (reference sequence). This CDR3 is 15 amino acids long. J lost 6 bases, V lost 0 bases, and 4 bases had no gene match. CDR3 in amino acids: CATSREQGTSGELFF. The CDR3 region has the DNA TGTGCCACCAGCAGAGAACAGGGGACCTCCGGGGAGCTGTTTTTT.

V is TRBV11-2 and J is TRBJ1-3; 9 nucleotides line up with TRBD1. With 5 bases clipped from V and 5 bases from J, the junction kept 10 bases outside the gene matches. The CDR3 spans 16 residues. Germline loops: CDR1 SGHAT, CDR2 FQNNGV. Here the CDR3 DNA reads TGTGCCAGCAGCCAAGGGGGACAGGGTACAAGAAACACCATATATTTT. It specifies CASSQGGQGTRNTIYF.

V usage is TRBV5-1 and J usage is TRBJ2-3, with D perhaps matching TRBD2 (6 bases). The CDR3 runs to 15 residues. The germline V gene encodes CDR1 SGHRS and CDR2 YFSETQ. V lost 4 bases, J lost 1 base, and 13 bases lay in between. CDR3 DNA: TGCGCCAGCAGCGCCCCCGGGGGTGGCACAGATACGCAGTATTTT. Translated: CASSAPGGGTDTQYF.

This chain links TRBV29-1 with TRBJ2-4, with a tentative D call TRBD1 (5 bases). From germline, CDR1 is SQVTM and CDR2 ANQGSEA. The length of the CDR3 is 16 residues. Trimming removed 6 bases from V and 3 bases from J, with 21 bases in between. Here the CDR3 reads CSVNKGLGLGKNIQYF. In nucleotides, the CDR3 is TGCAGCGTGAACAAGGGGTTGGGGTTGGGCAAAAACATTCAGTACTTC.

This chain links TRBV5-8 with TRBJ2-7, with D possibly matching TRBD1 (6 bases). Deletions cut 2 bases from V and 0 bases from J, with 12 bases between. The CDR3 runs to 15 residues. CDR1 SGHTS and CDR2 YDEGEE come from the germline V gene. The CDR3 DNA reads TGTGCCAGCAGCTTTCTACAGGGTCTCTCCTACGAGCAGTACTTC. Amino acid sequence: CASSFLQGLSYEQYF.

The chain carries TRBV5-1 and TRBJ2-1; TRBD2 matches 11 bases. Trimming took 4 bases from V and 9 from J; bases not matched to a gene: 15. CDR3 length: 17 residues. Germline V gene data show CDR1 as SGHRS and CDR2 as YFSETQ. The CDR3 DNA reads as TGCGCCAGCAGCCCCCAGGTAGCGGGAGGGCCGGCGGGTGAGCAGTTCTTC. The encoded protein is CASSPQVAGGPAGEQFF.

This chain connects TRBV2 to TRBJ2-3; D uncertain. V was shortened by 6 bases and J by 3 bases, with 4 bases between the two germline ends. This CDR3 comprises 11 residues. Germline loops: CDR1 SNHLY, CDR2 FYNNEI. The CDR3: CASRQTDTQYF. For the CDR3, the DNA is TGTGCCAGCAGACAGACAGATACGCAGTATTTT. The full variable domain, rest sourced from reference TRBV2 and TRBJ2-3, is EPEVTQTPSHQVTQMGQEVILRCVPISNHLYFYWYRQILGQKVEFLVSFYNNEISEKSEIFDDQFSVERPDGSNFTLKIRSTKLEDSAMYFCASRQTDTQYFGPGTRLTVL.